Below, 26 T cell receptor beta chains from the same sample are listed, as sequenced in a study of cytomegalovirus exposure and HLA in healthy donors listed by TCRdb under 2017. The library relied on the immunoSEQ multiplex PCR assay. For the multiplex PCR, a mixture combining 60 forward primers for TCR Vbeta segments and 13 reverse primers for TCR Jbeta segments was used. Not all clones reach the TCRdb copy of this immuneACCESS table, which keeps in-frame sequences only. Checked studies attribute under half of the gap to unresolved V genes and leave the rest unexplained. The sample table lists roughly 100,000 clones, about 73% of them with a count of one. Together, the top ten hold around 15% of the sample. Sequencing input: PBMCs. All receptors come from a woman aged 45 to 65 in good health and CMV-seropositive.

The chain recombines TRBV7-6 with TRBJ1-5, with D perhaps TRBD1 (6 bases). The CDR3 runs 18 residues. Trimming removed 1 base from V and 3 bases from J, with 19 bases in between. The V gene's germline CDR1 is SGHVS and CDR2 FNYEAQ. The CDR3, as DNA: TGTGCCAGCAGCTTAGGCCCCCCCCTTACAGGGAACAATCAGCCCCAGCATTTT. This encodes CASSLGPPLTGNNQPQHF.

The chain carries TRBV6-6 and TRBJ2-1, with 7 bases identical to TRBD2. The V and J ends lost 0 bases and 10 bases, in that order; junction bases with no gene match: 12. Germline CDR1 MNHNY, CDR2 SVGAGI (reference sequence). This CDR3 comprises 16 residues. The CDR3 is CASSYSTGAGFSEQFF. In DNA form, the CDR3 reads TGTGCCAGCAGTTACTCGACGGGAGCGGGATTCAGCGAGCAGTTCTTC.

This clone was picked up a small number of times. J is TRBJ2-3 and V is TRBV25-1; tentatively, D is TRBD2 (7 bases). The CDR3 has 13 residues. V was clipped by 1 base and J by 10 bases, with 12 bases between them. Per germline, CDR1 MGHDK and CDR2 SYGVNS. The CDR3, as DNA: TGTGCCAGCAGTGAATTGGGAGGGGGTTCGCAGTATTTT. This gives the protein CASSELGGGSQYF.

This clone came up a few times. Other DNA variants within this sample encode the same CDR3. The chain links TRBV9 to TRBJ2-7; TRBD2 agrees at 7 bases. This CDR3 has 15 residues. V lost 0 bases, J lost 0 bases, and 3 bases stayed unmatched. Germline V gene sequence: CDR1 SGDLS, CDR2 YYNGEE. The CDR3: CASSVEPSGSYEQYF. The CDR3 DNA sequence: TGTGCCAGCAGCGTAGAACCTAGCGGCTCCTACGAGCAGTACTTC.

This clone showed up just a few times. In DNA form, the CDR3 reads TGCAGCGTTGGACAGTACAATGAGCAGTTCTTC. Protein sequence: CSVGQYNEQFF. The chain couples TRBV29-1 to TRBJ2-1; the D gene is possibly TRBD1 (5 bases). V lost 4 bases, J lost 4 bases, and 5 bases lay in between. Germline V CDR1 and CDR2: SQVTM, ANQGSEA. CDR3 length equals 11 residues.

The rearrangement links TRBV18 to TRBJ1-5; 10 nucleotides match TRBD1. Germline loops: CDR1 KGHSH, CDR2 LQKENI. With 6 bases clipped from V and 6 bases from J, the junction kept 8 bases outside the gene matches. This CDR3 is 15 amino acids long. CDR3 region: CASSQDRGSGQPQHF. In DNA, the CDR3 is TGTGCCAGCTCCCAGGACAGGGGGTCCGGTCAGCCCCAGCATTTT.

The chain joins TRBV15 to TRBJ2-5; 9 bases are a match to TRBD2. This CDR3 contains 16 residues. Germline V CDR1 and CDR2: LNHNV, YYDKDF (reference sequence). V lost 2 bases to trimming and J lost 5 bases; unmatched junction nucleotides: 9. The CDR3: CATSRFSSGKRETQYF. Here the CDR3 DNA reads TGTGCCACCAGCAGATTCTCTAGCGGGAAACGGGAGACCCAGTACTTC.

V gene TRBV19 combines with J gene TRBJ2-5, with 9 positions matching TRBD1. CDR3 length equals 15 residues. V lost 6 bases, J lost 5 bases, and 10 bases stayed unmatched. Germline assignment: CDR1 LNHDA and CDR2 SQIVND (reference sequence). The CDR3 reads CASSGNRGRRETQYF. Here the CDR3 DNA reads TGTGCCAGTAGCGGCAACAGGGGGCGAAGGGAGACCCAGTACTTC. Drawing the rest from reference TRBV19 and TRBJ2-5, the complete variable domain is DGGITQSPKYLFRKEGQNVTLSCEQNLNHDAMYWYRQDPGQGLRLIYYSQIVNDFQKGDIAEGYSVSREKKESFPLTVTSAQKNPTAFYLCASSGNRGRRETQYFGPGTRLLVL.

The J gene is TRBJ2-5, the V gene TRBV2; D perhaps matches TRBD1 (7 bases). Germline V gene sequence: CDR1 SNHLY, CDR2 FYNNEI. Trimming took off 7 bases at V and 5 bases at J, with 20 bases between the two ends. This CDR3 is built from 15 residues. CDR3 region: CASNLLGQAGETQYF. In DNA, the CDR3 is TGTGCCAGCAATCTACTAGGACAGGCGGGGGAGACCCAGTACTTC.

About this clone itself: Other DNA sequences in this sample translate to the same CDR3. CDR3 sequence (DNA): TGTGCCATCAGTGACGGGGAGTCCCAAGAGACCCAGTACTTC. Translation gives CAISDGESQETQYF. J is TRBJ2-5 and V is TRBV10-3, with a weak D call TRBD2 (5 bases). Germline V gives CDR1 ENHRY, CDR2 SYGVKD. The CDR3 contains 14 residues. The ends were cut back, 3 bases at V and 1 base at J, with 9 bases in the middle.

The V gene is TRBV29-1, the J gene TRBJ1-2, with 9 positions matching TRBD1. Germline V gene data show CDR1 as SQVTM and CDR2 as ANQGSEA. CDR3 length: 14 residues. J was trimmed by 8 bases and V by 4 bases; bases with no gene match: 11. The DNA of the CDR3 is TGCAGCGTTGGGGACACCGGACAGGGGTACGGCTACACCTTC. This codes for CSVGDTGQGYGYTF.

V is TRBV6-5 and J is TRBJ1-1; D is unresolved. The CDR3 consists of 11 residues. CDR1 and CDR2 from the germline V gene are MNHEY and SVGAGI. V was shortened by 10 bases and J by 4 bases, with 10 bases between the two germline ends. The CDR3 here is CAINRGTEAFF. As DNA, the CDR3 is TGTGCCATCAATCGGGGCACTGAAGCTTTCTTT.

In its sample, this clone ranks as medium-sized. This CDR3 reads CASSFTDREAFF. CDR3 coding DNA: TGTGCCAGCAGCTTCACGGACAGAGAAGCTTTCTTT. V is TRBV5-6 and J is TRBJ1-1; D perhaps matches TRBD1 (6 bases). CDR3 length: 12 amino acids. Between the trimmed V and J ends, which lost 2 bases and 8 bases, there was a span of 10 bases. The germline V gene has CDR1 SGHDT and CDR2 YYEEEE.

The chain is built from TRBV5-1 and TRBJ2-5, with TRBD2 as a possible D gene (5 bases). Germline CDR1 and CDR2: SGHRS and YFSETQ. The length of the CDR3 is 13 residues. V lost 0 bases, J lost 11 bases, and 14 bases lay in between. DNA for the CDR3: TGCGCCAGCAGCTTGGGTGTACTGGGAGAGCAGTACTTC. It is translated as CASSLGVLGEQYF.

The V and J genes are TRBV12-5 and TRBJ2-7, with 7 bases that match TRBD1. The CDR3 is made up of 17 amino acids. Germline values: CDR1 LGHNT, CDR2 FRNRAP. With V trimmed by 0 bases and J by 3 bases, 11 bases remained unmatched. CDR3 DNA: TGTGCTAGTGGTTTGGTACTCGGCAGGGGGTTACACTACGAGCAGTACTTC. This gives the protein CASGLVLGRGLHYEQYF.

The chain carries TRBV10-2 and TRBJ2-7, with a possible D match to TRBD2 (7 bases). Per the germline V gene, CDR1 is WSHSY and CDR2 is SAAADI. V shed 2 bases and J shed 5 bases, with 22 bases lying between them. The CDR3 is made up of 17 amino acids. The CDR3 DNA is TGCGCCAGCAGTGAGGGACGTTCTAGGCGGGGGCGGCACGAGCAGTACTTC. Its protein product is CASSEGRSRRGRHEQYF.

This clone was picked up a small number of times. This sequence joins TRBV7-2 and TRBJ2-5; a weak D match, TRBD1 (8 bases). The CDR3 consists of 16 residues. Trimming removed 4 bases from V and 0 bases from J, with 15 bases in between. CDR1 and CDR2 from the germline V gene are SGHTA and FQGNSA. Here the CDR3 reads CASSSKRDRYQETQYF. In DNA form, the CDR3 reads TGTGCCAGCAGCTCTAAGCGGGACAGGTACCAAGAGACCCAGTACTTC.

Comment on this clone: In the same sample, other DNA sequences code for this CDR3. The chain uses TRBV6-1 and TRBJ1-1; possible D gene TRBD1, 6 bases. The CDR3 has 13 residues. Germline CDR1 reads MNHNS; CDR2 reads SASEGT. Trimming took off 6 bases at V and 1 base at J, with 9 bases between the two ends. CDR3 nucleotide sequence: TGTGCCAGCAGAAGGGGGACGAACACTGAAGCTTTCTTT. It yields the protein CASRRGTNTEAFF.

This clone appeared once. The V and J genes are TRBV2 and TRBJ2-1; 9 nucleotides line up with TRBD2. The CDR3 sequence is 15 residues long. V trimming: 4 bases; J trimming: 5 bases; junction bases outside the gene matches: 6. The germline gives CDR1 SNHLY, CDR2 FYNNEI. CDR3 sequence reads: CASSATSGANNEQFF. In nucleotides, the CDR3 is TGTGCCAGCAGTGCGACTAGCGGAGCTAACAATGAGCAGTTCTTC. Drawing the rest from reference TRBV2 and TRBJ2-1, the complete variable domain is EPEVTQTPSHQVTQMGQEVILRCVPISNHLYFYWYRQILGQKVEFLVSFYNNEISEKSEIFDDQFSVERPDGSNFTLKIRSTKLEDSAMYFCASSATSGANNEQFFGPGTRLTVL.

The genes are TRBV28 and TRBJ1-1, with D unresolved. The CDR3 is 13 residues long. Trimming took 1 base from V and 4 from J, leaving 7 bases between them. Germline V lookup: CDR1 MDHEN, CDR2 SYDVKM. CDR3 in amino acids: CASSLSVVTEAFF. The CDR3 nucleotides are TGTGCCAGCAGTTTATCCGTAGTCACTGAAGCTTTCTTT.

The chain employs TRBV10-3 and TRBJ2-3; 7 nucleotides line up with TRBD1. J was trimmed by 5 bases and V by 6 bases; bases with no gene match: 14. The CDR3 totals 16 residues. Germline CDR1 ENHRY, CDR2 SYGVKD. The DNA of the CDR3 is TGTGCCATCAGCTCTTCCAGGGGGAGCGGTATAGATACGCAGTATTTT. Amino acids: CAISSSRGSGIDTQYF.

CDR3 coding DNA: TGCGCCAGCAGCACCGGGACAGGGCGGGAGCAGTTCTTC. Encoded protein: CASSTGTGREQFF. The gene calls are TRBV5-1 and TRBJ2-1; 9 nucleotides line up with TRBD1. Germline CDR1 and CDR2: SGHRS and YFSETQ. With V trimmed by 4 bases and J by 10 bases, 6 bases remained unmatched. The CDR3 length is 13 residues. Full variable domain (outside the CDR3, taken from reference TRBV5-1 and TRBJ2-1): KAGVTQTPRYLIKTRGQQVTLSCSPISGHRSVSWYQQTPGQGLQFLFEYFSETQRNKGNFPGRFSGRQFSNSRSEMNVSTLELGDSALYLCASSTGTGREQFFGPGTRLTVL.

This clone occurred once. The chain uses TRBV29-1 and TRBJ2-3; 9 nucleotides agree with TRBD1. V gave up 4 bases and J gave up 0 bases; unmatched junction bases: 5. CDR1 and CDR2 (germline): SQVTM, ANQGSEA. The CDR3 extends over 15 amino acids. CDR3 nucleotides: TGCAGCGTTGCGGGACAGGGATCCAGCACAGATACGCAGTATTTT. Its translation is CSVAGQGSSTDTQYF.

V gene TRBV7-9 combines with J gene TRBJ2-3, with 9 nucleotides matching TRBD2. Germline loops: CDR1 SEHNR, CDR2 FQNEAQ (reference sequence). V gave up 0 bases and J gave up 4 bases; unmatched junction bases: 8. This CDR3 has 17 amino acids. The CDR3 bases are TGTGCCAGCAGCTTAGCTGGAGCGGGAGGTGTCGCAGATACGCAGTATTTT. Amino acid sequence: CASSLAGAGGVADTQYF.

This chain uses TRBV28 with TRBJ1-5, with D perhaps matching TRBD1 (5 bases). Germline V CDR1 and CDR2: MDHEN, SYDVKM. The CDR3 runs 14 residues. Trimming shortened V by 0 bases and J by 4 bases, and 7 bases separated the two germline ends. CDR3 in DNA: TGTGCCAGCAGTTTATGGACAGCTAATCAGCCCCAGCATTTT. As protein: CASSLWTANQPQHF.

The chain combines TRBV28 with TRBJ1-2; D possibly corresponds to TRBD1 (5 bases). The CDR3 extends over 11 amino acids. V was pared by 5 bases and J by 10 bases, with 11 bases between. CDR1 is MDHEN and CDR2 is SYDVKM in the germline V gene. The CDR3 DNA sequence: TGTGCCAGCAGTATCCAGGGAATCTACACCTTC. The encoded protein is CASSIQGIYTF.